This T cell receptor (beta chain) was sequenced during a study of blood T cell repertoires in COVID-19. The overall study: The origin of the acute and convalescent COVID-19 samples was the United States, Italy and Spain.

Germline-derived CDR1 and CDR2 are SGHTA and FQGNSA. This CDR3 has 13 residues. V lost 2 bases and J 8 bases, leaving 10 bases between the germline ends. Generated by immunoSEQ multiplex PCR, the TCRdb table keeps only in-frame clones and is missing some. Among 330,000 or so clones, 87% were seen once, and the ten largest hold about 1.9%. The chain links TRBV7-2 to TRBJ2-1, with TRBD2 as a possible D gene (5 bases). The sequenced material came from PBMCs or T cells enriched from blood (not recorded which). The sequence derives from a man aged 35 to 55 in a cohort exposed to, infected with or recovered from COVID-19 (not recorded which). This CDR3 is CASSLRLAYEQFF. DNA for the CDR3: TGTGCCAGCAGCTTAAGGCTAGCCTATGAGCAGTTCTTC.